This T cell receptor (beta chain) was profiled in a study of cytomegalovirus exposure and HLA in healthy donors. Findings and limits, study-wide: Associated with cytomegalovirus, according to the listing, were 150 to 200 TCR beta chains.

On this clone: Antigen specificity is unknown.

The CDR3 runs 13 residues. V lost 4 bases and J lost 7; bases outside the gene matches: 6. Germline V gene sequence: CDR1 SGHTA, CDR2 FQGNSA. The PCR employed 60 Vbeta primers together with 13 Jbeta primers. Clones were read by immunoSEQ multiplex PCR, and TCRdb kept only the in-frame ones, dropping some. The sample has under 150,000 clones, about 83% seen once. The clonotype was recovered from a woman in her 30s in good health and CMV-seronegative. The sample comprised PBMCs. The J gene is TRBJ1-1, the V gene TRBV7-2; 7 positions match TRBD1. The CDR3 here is CASSSQGVGEAFF. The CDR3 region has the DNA TGTGCCAGCAGCTCCCAGGGGGTCGGTGAAGCTTTCTTT. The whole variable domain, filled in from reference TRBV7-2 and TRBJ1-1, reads GAGVSQSPSNKVTEKGKDVELRCDPISGHTALYWYRQSLGQGLEFLIYFQGNSAPDKSGLPSDRFSAERTGGSVSTLTIQRTQQEDSAVYLCASSSQGVGEAFFGQGTRLTVV.